The rows below give T cell receptor beta chains drawn from one sample of a study of early T cells in non-severe SARS-CoV-2 infection. In TCRdb, the 5' RACE reads were re-called with MiXCR into one record per CDR3 protein. The sample has roughly 93,000 distinct CDR3 sequences, approximately 10% seen once. The source material was whole blood. These receptors were obtained from an adult who was a healthcare worker with PCR-confirmed SARS-CoV-2 infection or an uninfected control (not recorded which). Both conserved end residues are part of each CDR3. Fields, in order: CDR3 DNA, CDR3 protein, V gene, J gene, D gene, clone size. D genes are given only for firm matches. Size is omitted from some rows. Given values are once, few, many or a class for expanded clones.

CDR3 DNA: TGCAGCGCCATGGGACAGCTCAACACCGGGGAGCTGTTTTTT
CDR3 protein: CSAMGQLNTGELFF
V gene: TRBV29-1
J gene: TRBJ2-2
D gene: TRBD1
clone size: NA

CDR3 DNA: TGTGTCAGCAGCCGAAGGACAGGGGCAAACACCATATATTTT
CDR3 protein: CVSSRRTGANTIYF
V gene: TRBV7-9
J gene: TRBJ1-3
D gene: TRBD1
clone size: NA

CDR3 DNA: TGTGCTAGTGGTTTGGTGCTTGGGGGGCAAGCTTTCTTT
CDR3 protein: CASGLVLGGQAFF
V gene: TRBV12-5
J gene: TRBJ1-1
D gene: NA
clone size: many

CDR3 DNA: TGTGCCAGCAGCTTAGGAGGGATCAACACCATATATTTT
CDR3 protein: CASSLGGINTIYF
V gene: TRBV7-9
J gene: TRBJ1-3
D gene: NA
clone size: few

CDR3 DNA: TGTGCCTGGAGGGACGACCTCCTGGTCTACGAGCAGTACTTC
CDR3 protein: CAWRDDLLVYEQYF
V gene: TRBV30
J gene: TRBJ2-7
D gene: NA
clone size: few

CDR3 DNA: TGCAGTACCCCGGCGGTGCAGGCGAACACCGGGGAGCTGTTTTTT
CDR3 protein: CSTPAVQANTGELFF
V gene: TRBV20-1
J gene: TRBJ2-2
D gene: NA
clone size: many

CDR3 DNA: TGCGCCAGCAGCTCCCCGGGACACCGATCCTACAATGAGCAGTTCTTC
CDR3 protein: CASSSPGHRSYNEQFF
V gene: TRBV5-1
J gene: TRBJ2-1
D gene: NA
clone size: few

CDR3 DNA: TGCGCCAGCAGCTTGGAAGGTCGAGTCAATGAGCAGTTCTTC
CDR3 protein: CASSLEGRVNEQFF
V gene: TRBV5-1
J gene: TRBJ2-1
D gene: NA
clone size: few

CDR3 DNA: TGTGCCAGCAGTCGAGTAAAGCGTAATACGCAGTATTTT
CDR3 protein: CASSRVKRNTQYF
V gene: TRBV7-2
J gene: TRBJ2-3
D gene: NA
clone size: many

CDR3 DNA: TGCAGCGTGGAAGCTTGGGTCGCGGGAAGGGGCAATGAGCAGTTCTTC
CDR3 protein: CSVEAWVAGRGNEQFF
V gene: TRBV29-1
J gene: TRBJ2-1
D gene: NA
clone size: many

CDR3 DNA: TGTGCCAGCAGCTTTCCCGCTACAGGGCCGAACACCGGGGAGCTGTTTTTT
CDR3 protein: CASSFPATGPNTGELFF
V gene: TRBV11-2
J gene: TRBJ2-2
D gene: NA
clone size: NA

CDR3 DNA: TGTGCCAGCACGTCTGGCTCCTACGAGCAGTACTTC
CDR3 protein: CASTSGSYEQYF
V gene: TRBV5-5
J gene: TRBJ2-7
D gene: NA
clone size: many

CDR3 DNA: TGTGCCAGCAGCCAAGTAGGGGCTGGTTATGGCTACACCTTC
CDR3 protein: CASSQVGAGYGYTF
V gene: TRBV3-1
J gene: TRBJ1-2
D gene: NA
clone size: NA

CDR3 DNA: TGTGCCAGCTCATCACAGGGAGCTAATGAAAAACTGTTTTTT
CDR3 protein: CASSSQGANEKLFF
V gene: TRBV18
J gene: TRBJ1-4
D gene: NA
clone size: NA

CDR3 DNA: TGTGCCAGCAGCTTGGTACCCGGGGGGCGCCCAGATACGCAGTATTTT
CDR3 protein: CASSLVPGGRPDTQYF
V gene: TRBV5-4
J gene: TRBJ2-3
D gene: NA
clone size: NA

CDR3 DNA: TGCGCCAGCAGTGACTCCTATGGCTACACCTTC
CDR3 protein: CASSDSYGYTF
V gene: TRBV10-2
J gene: TRBJ1-2
D gene: NA
clone size: NA

CDR3 DNA: TGCGCCAGCAGCTTCCGACAGGGCCACACAGATACGCAGTATTTT
CDR3 protein: CASSFRQGHTDTQYF
V gene: TRBV5-1
J gene: TRBJ2-3
D gene: TRBD1
clone size: NA

CDR3 DNA: TGTGCCAGCAGCGGCACAACGCGGAGCTCCGGAAACACCATATATTTT
CDR3 protein: CASSGTTRSSGNTIYF
V gene: TRBV6-6
J gene: TRBJ1-3
D gene: NA
clone size: many

CDR3 DNA: TGTGCCAGTAGCTTTCTAGCGGGGGCCATAAGCTCCTACAATGAGCAGTTCTTC
CDR3 protein: CASSFLAGAISSYNEQFF
V gene: TRBV19
J gene: TRBJ2-1
D gene: TRBD2
clone size: NA

CDR3 DNA: TGCAGTGCTATAGGGGACACAAGGATTCAGTACTTC
CDR3 protein: CSAIGDTRIQYF
V gene: TRBV20-1
J gene: TRBJ2-4
D gene: NA
clone size: many

CDR3 DNA: TGCAGTGCTAGAAGGACGAGGGAGCAGTTCTTC
CDR3 protein: CSARRTREQFF
V gene: TRBV20-1
J gene: TRBJ2-1
D gene: NA
clone size: NA

CDR3 DNA: TGTGCCAGCAGTTTGACAGGGGGCGGGGAGCAGTACTTC
CDR3 protein: CASSLTGGGEQYF
V gene: TRBV2
J gene: TRBJ2-7
D gene: TRBD1
clone size: few

CDR3 DNA: TGTGCCAGTAGTACCGGGACTAGCGGGACCTACAATGGGCAGTTCTTC
CDR3 protein: CASSTGTSGTYNGQFF
V gene: TRBV19
J gene: TRBJ2-1
D gene: TRBD2
clone size: NA

CDR3 DNA: TGCGCCAGCGAGCCGGGCCTCAGCTCCTACGAGCAGTACTTC
CDR3 protein: CASEPGLSSYEQYF
V gene: TRBV10-2
J gene: TRBJ2-7
D gene: NA
clone size: many

CDR3 DNA: TGTGCCAGCAGCCCCAGGGTCCAAGAGACCCAGTACTTC
CDR3 protein: CASSPRVQETQYF
V gene: TRBV12-3/TRBV12-4
J gene: TRBJ2-5
D gene: NA
clone size: many

CDR3 DNA: TGTGCCAGCAGCCGACTAGCGGGAGGGTCTGGGGCCAACGTCCTGACTTTC
CDR3 protein: CASSRLAGGSGANVLTF
V gene: TRBV7-3
J gene: TRBJ2-6
D gene: TRBD2
clone size: few

CDR3 DNA: TGCGCCAGCAGCCCGACAGAGGTAGAAGCTTTCTTT
CDR3 protein: CASSPTEVEAFF
V gene: TRBV5-1
J gene: TRBJ1-1
D gene: NA
clone size: NA

CDR3 DNA: TGTGCCAGCAGCCTGATAGCGGGGGGGCCGGCAGATACGCAGTATTTT
CDR3 protein: CASSLIAGGPADTQYF
V gene: TRBV5-4
J gene: TRBJ2-3
D gene: TRBD2
clone size: many

CDR3 DNA: TGTGCCAGTAGTAGAGGGGACATCACTCACTATGGCTACACCTTC
CDR3 protein: CASSRGDITHYGYTF
V gene: TRBV19
J gene: TRBJ1-2
D gene: NA
clone size: few

CDR3 DNA: TGCAGTGCTACCCGGGGCCGCGATACGCAGTATTTT
CDR3 protein: CSATRGRDTQYF
V gene: TRBV20-1
J gene: TRBJ2-3
D gene: NA
clone size: few

CDR3 DNA: TGTGCCAGCCCCGAGACAGGGCCTCCTAACTATGGCTACACCTTC
CDR3 protein: CASPETGPPNYGYTF
V gene: TRBV2
J gene: TRBJ1-2
D gene: TRBD1
clone size: many

CDR3 DNA: TGTGCCAGCAGTTTACCCCAGGGAACGGGCAATCAGCCCCAGCATTTT
CDR3 protein: CASSLPQGTGNQPQHF
V gene: TRBV28
J gene: TRBJ1-5
D gene: NA
clone size: NA

CDR3 DNA: TGCGCCAGCAGCCTTACAACCTACTCTGGAAACACCATATATTTT
CDR3 protein: CASSLTTYSGNTIYF
V gene: TRBV4-1
J gene: TRBJ1-3
D gene: NA
clone size: NA

CDR3 DNA: TGCAGTGCTAGAGGTCCGACCCAGCAGTTCTTC
CDR3 protein: CSARGPTQQFF
V gene: TRBV20-1
J gene: TRBJ2-1
D gene: NA
clone size: many

CDR3 DNA: TGTGCCAGTAGTCCCGCGGGGGGGCCGTATACGCAGTATTTT
CDR3 protein: CASSPAGGPYTQYF
V gene: TRBV19
J gene: TRBJ2-3
D gene: TRBD2
clone size: few

CDR3 DNA: TGTGCCTGGAGTGGGTTGTCAGGGAGCATGAACACTGAAGCTTTCTTT
CDR3 protein: CAWSGLSGSMNTEAFF
V gene: TRBV30
J gene: TRBJ1-1
D gene: NA
clone size: NA

CDR3 DNA: TGCGCCAGCAGCGTCATGTATCCAGGGCACAACTATGGCTACACCTTC
CDR3 protein: CASSVMYPGHNYGYTF
V gene: TRBV5-1
J gene: TRBJ1-2
D gene: NA
clone size: few

CDR3 DNA: TGCGCCAGCAGCCAAGGTCCAGTGGCGAATCAGCCCCAGCATTTT
CDR3 protein: CASSQGPVANQPQHF
V gene: TRBV4-1
J gene: TRBJ1-5
D gene: NA
clone size: many

CDR3 DNA: TGTGCCAGCAGCCAAGAACCGGGGCAGGGGAGAGATACGCAGTATTTT
CDR3 protein: CASSQEPGQGRDTQYF
V gene: TRBV4-2
J gene: TRBJ2-3
D gene: NA
clone size: NA

CDR3 DNA: TGTGCCAGCAGCTTCCAGGGGGGAGGCAATGAGCAGTTCTTC
CDR3 protein: CASSFQGGGNEQFF
V gene: TRBV7-8
J gene: TRBJ2-1
D gene: NA
clone size: many

CDR3 DNA: TGTGCCAGCAGCTACGTTGGGACAGGGGGCTCCTACGAGCAGTACTTC
CDR3 protein: CASSYVGTGGSYEQYF
V gene: TRBV13
J gene: TRBJ2-7
D gene: TRBD1
clone size: few

CDR3 DNA: TGTGCCAGCAGCCAAACCCTACAGGGGGCGAAAACTGAAGCTTTCTTT
CDR3 protein: CASSQTLQGAKTEAFF
V gene: TRBV3-1
J gene: TRBJ1-1
D gene: TRBD1
clone size: many

CDR3 DNA: TGTGCCAGCAGGATTGACTCGTACGGGGAGCTGTTTTTT
CDR3 protein: CASRIDSYGELFF
V gene: TRBV14
J gene: TRBJ2-2
D gene: NA
clone size: many

CDR3 DNA: TGTGCCAGCGGGCCCCGGGACAGGGGGTTTAGTGAGCAGTTCTTC
CDR3 protein: CASGPRDRGFSEQFF
V gene: TRBV12-3/TRBV12-4
J gene: TRBJ2-1
D gene: TRBD1
clone size: NA

CDR3 DNA: TGTGCCAGCAGCCGGACTAGCGGAGGCAATGAGCAGTTCTTC
CDR3 protein: CASSRTSGGNEQFF
V gene: TRBV7-9
J gene: TRBJ2-1
D gene: TRBD2
clone size: many

CDR3 DNA: TGCAGCGTTGAGGGGACGTCTACCTCCTACAATGAGCAGTTCTTC
CDR3 protein: CSVEGTSTSYNEQFF
V gene: TRBV29-1
J gene: TRBJ2-1
D gene: NA
clone size: NA

CDR3 DNA: TGCAGCGTGGGCTATAACATCGGTACGCAGTATTTT
CDR3 protein: CSVGYNIGTQYF
V gene: TRBV29-1
J gene: TRBJ2-3
D gene: NA
clone size: NA

CDR3 DNA: TGTGCCAGCAGCTTAGGACTAGTGCAGTTCTTC
CDR3 protein: CASSLGLVQFF
V gene: TRBV11-1
J gene: TRBJ2-1
D gene: NA
clone size: many

CDR3 DNA: TGCAGCGTTGTCCTCGGGATTGCCAACTACAATGAGCAGTTCTTC
CDR3 protein: CSVVLGIANYNEQFF
V gene: TRBV29-1
J gene: TRBJ2-1
D gene: NA
clone size: NA

CDR3 DNA: TGTGCCAGCAGCTTAGCGCTAGTAAACACTGAAGCTTTCTTT
CDR3 protein: CASSLALVNTEAFF
V gene: TRBV7-8
J gene: TRBJ1-1
D gene: NA
clone size: NA